This TCR beta chain was recorded in a study of shared clonotypes between healthy human individuals. The repertoire was sequenced with immunoSEQ multiplex PCR; TCRdb's copy has only in-frame clones and lacks some. The sample carries a few million clones, more than 85% recorded once. The V gene lost 0 bases and the J gene lost 3 bases, with 15 bases spanning the gap. This CDR3 has 16 residues. Germline V gene sequence: CDR1 SGHTA, CDR2 FQGTGA. Only Caucasian adults living in Nashville, Tennessee served as donors. It was into CD45RA+ naive and CD45RA-negative memory subsets that the CD4+ cells were split.

The chain has TRBV7-3 and TRBJ2-7; D is unclear. The sample comprised naive CD4+ T cells from PBMCs. Subset noted: CD45RA+ positively selected. The TCR was taken from a man younger than 30 in good health. Some clones in this sample may be carry-over from other donors' samples. DNA for the CDR3: TGTGCCAGCAGCTTAACGCCGAGTCAGGATGACTACGAGCAGTACTTC. Its protein is CASSLTPSQDDYEQYF.